This T cell receptor (beta chain) was identified in a study of T cell responses to AZD1222 COVID-19 vaccine. The CDR3 spans 15 residues. In germline, CDR1 is SGHTA, CDR2 FQGNSA. Trimming took 1 base from V and 9 from J, leaving 13 bases between them. The table came from immunoSEQ multiplex PCR; TCRdb's copy has only in-frame clones and leaves some out. The data contain approximately 140,000 clones, more than 85% of them singletons. This sample comprised peripheral blood, obtained on day 0 of AZD1222 vaccination. The rearrangement links TRBV7-2 to TRBJ1-6, with D possibly TRBD1 on 6 matching bases. This receptor was identified in an adult in good health. CDR3 DNA: TGTGCCAGCAGCTTAGGGGGGACACAACCTTCACCCCTCCACTTT. It yields the protein CASSLGGTQPSPLHF. The whole variable domain, filled in from reference TRBV7-2 and TRBJ1-6, reads GAGVSQSPSNKVTEKGKDVELRCDPISGHTALYWYRQSLGQGLEFLIYFQGNSAPDKSGLPSDRFSAERTGGSVSTLTIQRTQQEDSAVYLCASSLGGTQPSPLHFGNGTRLTVT.